This is a list of T cell receptor beta chains from one sample in a study of blood T cells in healthy people across ages. TCRdb re-analysed the 5' RACE reads in MiXCR, keeping a single row per CDR3 protein. The sample shows hundreds of thousands of distinct CDR3 sequences, roughly 21% of them seen only once. The sequenced sample consisted of blood. The receptors come from a man between 70 and 80 years old in good health. The CDR3 runs from the conserved cysteine through the conserved F or W. The order of the fields is clone size, V gene, CDR3 protein. Only part of the rows carry a size: once, few, many, or a class if the clone is expanded.

few | TRBV5-4 | CASSFRQGNYGYTF
few | TRBV7-2 | CASSGTPNTGETQYF
once | TRBV4-2 | CASSQDLLVGGRFILTEAFF
few | TRBV5-1 | CASSLGREGLEQFF
. | TRBV20-1 | CSVPSVVVDNEQFF
few | TRBV14 | CASSTQREQYF
few | TRBV25-1 | CASSERGGGYTF
few | TRBV6-6 | CASSKQQGPYEQYF
. | TRBV5-1 | CASSFGESQTQYF
. | TRBV20-1 | CSAEFTGANTGELFF
. | TRBV12-3/TRBV12-4 | CASIKLRTDGYTF
. | TRBV5-1 | CASSFAEISYNEQFF
. | TRBV15 | CATSSFPGQGGNEQFF
. | TRBV27 | CASSLYGGQAHYNSPLHF
many | TRBV10-3 | CAISVQGEYEQYF
few | TRBV20-1 | CSAPTSGRAKNIQYF
few | TRBV9 | CASSVGSGRARKQETQYF
. | TRBV5-1 | CASSLTGDVFQGTQHF
. | TRBV20-1 | CSARESWRDEKLFF
few | TRBV4-1 | CASSQDYPASSWEQYF
. | TRBV5-1 | CASQLREVTTGELFF
few | TRBV7-9 | CASSLDGTGAFAFF
. | TRBV2 | CASSWRKAGDRETQYF
few | TRBV7-9 | CASSLGTAHSGANVLTF
. | TRBV6-6 | CASSLTGLEGYTF
few | TRBV5-6 | CASSLDSRSGNTIYF
few | TRBV4-1 | CASSPTGGSLETQYF
many | TRBV6-2/TRBV6-3 | CASSYTRETQYF
. | TRBV20-1 | CSVQMPGSSYNEQFF
many | TRBV28 | CASSAPSAQYF
. | TRBV6-5 | CASSYDSSYEQYF
. | TRBV28 | CASSSSVGLQETQYF
. | TRBV28 | CASSSTGSTNEKLFF
many | TRBV4-1 | CASSQGQSGRFSNQPQHF
. | TRBV20-1 | CSARDRRLAGGPYEQYF
few | TRBV18 | CASSPRTGENTEAFF
. | TRBV19 | CASSIDGGVNEQFF
. | TRBV28 | CASSQGQGDTQYF
. | TRBV2 | CASSGGASPNQPQHF
. | TRBV24-1 | CATSDERTSGRREQFF